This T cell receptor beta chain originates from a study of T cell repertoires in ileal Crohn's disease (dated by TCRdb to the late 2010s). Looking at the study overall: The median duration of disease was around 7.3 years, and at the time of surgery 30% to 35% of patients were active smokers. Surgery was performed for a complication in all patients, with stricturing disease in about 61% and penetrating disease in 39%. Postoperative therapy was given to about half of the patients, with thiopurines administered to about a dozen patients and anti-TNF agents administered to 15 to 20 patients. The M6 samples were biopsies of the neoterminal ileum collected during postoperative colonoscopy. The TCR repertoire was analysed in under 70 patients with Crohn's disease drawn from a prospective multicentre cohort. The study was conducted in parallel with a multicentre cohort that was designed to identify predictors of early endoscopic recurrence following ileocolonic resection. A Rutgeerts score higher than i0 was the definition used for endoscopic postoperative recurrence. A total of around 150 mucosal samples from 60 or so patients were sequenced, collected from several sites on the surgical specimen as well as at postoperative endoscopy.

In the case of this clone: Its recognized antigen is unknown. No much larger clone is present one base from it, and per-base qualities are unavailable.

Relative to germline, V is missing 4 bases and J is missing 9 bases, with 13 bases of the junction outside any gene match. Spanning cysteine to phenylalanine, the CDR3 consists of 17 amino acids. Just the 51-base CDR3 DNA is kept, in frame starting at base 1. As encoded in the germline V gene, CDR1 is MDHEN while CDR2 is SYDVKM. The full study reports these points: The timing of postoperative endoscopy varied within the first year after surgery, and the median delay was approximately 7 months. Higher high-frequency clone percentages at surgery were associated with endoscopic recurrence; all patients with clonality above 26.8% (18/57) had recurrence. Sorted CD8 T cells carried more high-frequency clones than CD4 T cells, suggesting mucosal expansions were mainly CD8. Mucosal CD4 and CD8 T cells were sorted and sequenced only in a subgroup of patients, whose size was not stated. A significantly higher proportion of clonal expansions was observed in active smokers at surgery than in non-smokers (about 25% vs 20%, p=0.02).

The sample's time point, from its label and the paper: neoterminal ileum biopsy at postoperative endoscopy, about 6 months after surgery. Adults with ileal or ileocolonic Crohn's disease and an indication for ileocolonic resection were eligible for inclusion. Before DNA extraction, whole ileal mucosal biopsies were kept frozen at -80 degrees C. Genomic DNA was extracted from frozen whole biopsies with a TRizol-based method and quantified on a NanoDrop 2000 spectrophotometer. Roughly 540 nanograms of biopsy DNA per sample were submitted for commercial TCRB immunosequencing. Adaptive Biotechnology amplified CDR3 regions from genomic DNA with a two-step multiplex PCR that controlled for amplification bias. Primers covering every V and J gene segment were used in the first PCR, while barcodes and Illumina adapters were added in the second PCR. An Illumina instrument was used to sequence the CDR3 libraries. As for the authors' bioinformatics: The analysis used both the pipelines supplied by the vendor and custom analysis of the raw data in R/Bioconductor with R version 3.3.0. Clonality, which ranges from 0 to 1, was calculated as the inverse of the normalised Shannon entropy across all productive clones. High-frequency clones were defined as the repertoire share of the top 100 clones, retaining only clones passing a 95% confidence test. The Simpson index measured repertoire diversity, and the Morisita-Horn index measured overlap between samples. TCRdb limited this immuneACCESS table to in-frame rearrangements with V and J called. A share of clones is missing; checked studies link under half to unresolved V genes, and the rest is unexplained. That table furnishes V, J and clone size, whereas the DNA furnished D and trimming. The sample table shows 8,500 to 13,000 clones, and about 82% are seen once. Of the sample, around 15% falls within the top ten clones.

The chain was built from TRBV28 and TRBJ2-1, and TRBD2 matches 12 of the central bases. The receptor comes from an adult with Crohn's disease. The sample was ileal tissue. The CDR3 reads CASSSLSGPSGRGEQFF. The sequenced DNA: TGTGCCAGCAGTTCCCTCTCCGGGCCTAGCGGGAGGGGTGAGCAGTTCTTC.